This TCR beta chain comes out of a study of glioma-infiltrating T cells. Study as a whole: Glioma patients had dexamethasone for six or fewer days before surgery. The study's findings and limits: Gliomas, especially low-grade, showed above-expected tissue-blood divergence; non-neoplastic patients showed below. Only very few CDR3 sequences appeared in both tissue and blood.

A word on this clonotype: Its antigen is unidentified. A read error may produce the germline difference seen at one junction end.

CDR3 length: 14 amino acids. Germline CDR1 reads MNHGY; CDR2 reads SVAAGI. TCR alpha and beta CDR3 regions were amplified from RNA using iRepertoire nested multiplex PCR. TCRdb re-analysed the multiplex PCR reads in MiXCR, keeping a single row per CDR3 protein. The data hold more than 300,000 distinct CDR3 sequences, with roughly 41% observed a single time. The sequenced sample consisted of glioma tissue, nonneoplastic brain tissue, or PBMCs (not recorded which). V is TRBV6-9 and J is TRBJ2-2; perhaps TRBD2 as D (6 bases). The clonotype comes from a human donor with low-grade glioma or glioblastoma, undergoing nonglioma brain surgery, or in good health (not recorded which). CDR3: CASGYPSNTGGLFF. Here the CDR3 DNA reads TGTGCCAGCGGTTACCCCTCGAACACCGGGGGGCTGTTTTTT.